Shown below are 6 T cell receptor beta chains from a single sample sequenced in a study of blood T cells in healthy people across ages. Sample-barcoded 5' priming and a J-beta primer mix drove a second PCR of roughly 7 to 11 cycles. TCRdb redid the calling of the 5' RACE reads with MiXCR, one entry per CDR3 protein. Of some 1.4 million distinct CDR3 sequences listed, roughly 40% are singletons. The sample taken for sequencing was blood. The source is a woman aged 18-30 years in good health.

The gene calls are TRBV7-8 and TRBJ2-5; possible D gene TRBD2, 5 bases. Trimming left V 5 bases short and J 11 bases short, with 21 bases between. From germline, CDR1 is SGHVS and CDR2 FQNEAQ. This CDR3 spans 14 amino acids. CDR3 protein: CASSPMPGSNEQYF. The CDR3 bases are TGTGCCAGCAGCCCCATGCCGGGGAGCAATGAGCAGTACTTC.

This rearrangement joins TRBV7-6 to TRBJ2-7, with 8 bases that match TRBD1. The V gene end was trimmed by 0 bases and the J gene end by 6 bases; junction bases not matched to a gene: 7. Germline CDR1 reads SGHVS; CDR2 reads FNYEAQ. The CDR3 spans 15 residues. CDR3 sequence: CASSLASQGAREQYF. CDR3 nucleotide sequence: TGTGCCAGCAGCTTAGCGAGTCAGGGGGCGCGCGAGCAGTACTTC.

The chain employs TRBV10-1 and TRBJ2-3; 8 bases are a match to TRBD2. V lost 3 bases, J lost 8 bases, and 10 bases stayed unmatched. The CDR3 runs 15 residues. The germline V gene encodes CDR1 WNHNN and CDR2 SYGVQD (reference sequence). The DNA of the CDR3 is TGCGCCAGCAGTGATGTCGGACTAGCTCGTGGTACGCAGTATTTT. This translates into CASSDVGLARGTQYF.

This clonotype was picked up a small number of times. The V call is TRBV12-3 or TRBV12-4, the J call TRBJ2-1; 10 bases map to TRBD1. Trimming cost V 7 bases and J 3 bases; bases outside gene matches: 9. This CDR3 comprises 16 residues. This chain's CDR3 is CASTLLGQGVYNEQFF. CDR3 DNA: TGTGCCAGCACCCTGCTAGGACAGGGGGTCTACAATGAGCAGTTCTTC.

This clonotype has more than one count but fewer than ten. The chain employs TRBV6-5 and TRBJ2-3; 9 bases align to TRBD1. Germline V gene sequence: CDR1 MNHEY, CDR2 SVGAGI. The junction had 7 bases not matched to a gene; V was cut back by 2 bases and J by 7 bases. CDR3 length: 15 amino acids. CDR3 coding DNA: TGTGCCAGCAGTTACGGAGGACAGGGGAAGAATACGCAGTATTTT. As protein: CASSYGGQGKNTQYF.

V is TRBV12-3 or TRBV12-4 and J is TRBJ2-7, with D perhaps being TRBD1 or TRBD2 (5 bases each). Trimming removed 2 bases at V and 6 bases at J, with 11 bases between. This CDR3 has 13 amino acids. The CDR3, as DNA: TGTGCCAGCAGTTTACAGGCCGGGGCCGAGCAGTACTTC. It codes for CASSLQAGAEQYF.